Following are 6 T cell receptor beta chains from one sample sequenced in a study of metastatic and nonmetastatic thyroid tumors. Nobody among the patients had been given any treatment before thyroid surgery. TCRdb reassembled clones from the PCR reads with MiXCR. The sample has 20,000 or so clones, roughly 23% seen once. Source material: adjacent normal tissue. These receptors came from a female donor with papillary thyroid cancer or a benign thyroid nodule (not recorded which). Some clones in this sample may be carry-over from other donors' samples.

The gene calls are TRBV7-2 and TRBJ1-2; 11 bases align to TRBD1. V shed 3 bases and J 7 bases; nucleotides not matched to a gene: 7. The CDR3 covers 15 residues. Germline-derived CDR1 and CDR2 are SGHTA and FQGNSA. This chain's CDR3 is CASSLGTGGFSGYTF. CDR3 DNA sequence: TGTGCCAGCAGCTTGGGGACAGGGGGTTTTAGTGGCTACACCTTC.

This clone has only a few counts. The chain joins TRBV6-1 to TRBJ2-4; D not certain. Per germline, CDR1 MNHNS and CDR2 SASEGT. CDR3 length equals 17 residues. V was shortened by 6 bases and J by 0 bases, with 18 bases between the two germline ends. Here the CDR3 DNA reads TGTGCCAGCAGCCCCCGCGCGGAATACTTAGCCAAAAACATTCAGTACTTC. Protein product: CASSPRAEYLAKNIQYF.

This chain links TRBV5-1 with TRBJ2-7, with D perhaps matching TRBD1 (5 bases). Trimming stripped 4 bases from V and 1 base from J, with 9 bases between. In germline, CDR1 is SGHRS, CDR2 YFSETQ. The CDR3 covers 13 residues. CDR3 nucleotides: TGCGCCAGCAGCGGGGCAGGTTCCTACGAGCAGTACTTC. Translated, it gives CASSGAGSYEQYF.

This clone occurred a few times. The gene calls are TRBV28 and TRBJ1-2; the D gene is possibly TRBD1 (5 bases). Germline lookup yields CDR1 MDHEN and CDR2 SYDVKM. The CDR3 runs 16 residues. Trimming took off 7 bases at V and 2 bases at J, with 20 bases between the two ends. Here the CDR3 DNA reads TGTGCCAGCACCCCCCCGAGGGGTAAACCAAACTATGGCTACACCTTC. Its translation: CASTPPRGKPNYGYTF.

The table lists this clone with a few counts. The CDR3 bases are TGTGCCAGCAGATACCTGTACGAGCAGTACTTC. This translates into CASRYLYEQYF. The rearrangement links TRBV6-2 or TRBV6-3 to TRBJ2-7, with D unclear. The CDR3 consists of 11 residues. Per germline, CDR1 MNHEY and CDR2 SVGEGT. V lost 6 bases to trimming and J lost 4 bases, with 7 bases between them.

In this sample, this clone turned up a few times. The rearrangement links TRBV20-1 to TRBJ1-6, with a tentative D call TRBD1 (5 bases). Germline lookup yields CDR1 DFQATT and CDR2 SNEGSKA (reference sequence). The CDR3 spans 11 residues. V lost 2 bases, J lost 12 bases, and 8 bases lay in between. The CDR3 DNA is TGCAGTGCTAGATGGGGCGGACCCCTCCACTTT. Protein sequence: CSARWGGPLHF.